The 15 T cell receptor beta chains in this list originate from one sample, sequenced in a study of T cell responses to AZD1222 COVID-19 vaccine (dated by TCRdb to about 2021). In light of the paper, this sample's time point label describes: about 28 days (+/-7) after the second vaccine dose. The library was obtained by the immunoSEQ multiplex PCR assay. The immuneACCESS repertoire file appears here via TCRdb, limited to in-frame rearrangements. These files lack a portion of the clones; in checked studies, under half of the deficit traces to unresolved V genes, and the cause of the others is not known. The sample table shows 110,000 or so clones, and around 88% are seen once. The ten top clones hold 6.5% to 7.5% of the sample. This specimen was peripheral blood, taken 28 days after the second AZD1222 dose. The origin of the receptors is an adult who received the AZD1222 COVID-19 vaccine.

In this sample, this clone turned up a few times. The gene calls are TRBV5-4 and TRBJ2-5; 14 nucleotides agree with TRBD2. V shed 4 bases, J shed 3 bases, and the junction held 5 bases outside the gene matches. The CDR3 has 16 amino acids. In germline, CDR1 is SGHNT, CDR2 YYREEE (reference sequence). The DNA for the CDR3 is TGTGCCAGCAGCCCTGGGACTAGCGGGGGAGAAGAGACCCAGTACTTC. Protein product: CASSPGTSGGEETQYF.

The chain employs TRBV18 and TRBJ1-6; D may be TRBD1 (5 bases). The CDR3 has 12 residues. In germline, CDR1 is KGHSH, CDR2 LQKENI. V was clipped by 0 bases and J by 15 bases, with 9 bases between them. CDR3 amino acids: CASSPPGDLLHF. The CDR3 DNA reads as TGTGCCAGCTCACCACCGGGGGATCTCCTCCACTTT.

The V gene is TRBV11-1, the J gene TRBJ2-5, with D unclear. Per germline, CDR1 SGHAT and CDR2 FQDESV (reference sequence). With 5 bases removed from V and 2 bases from J, the gap between germline ends came to 9 bases. The CDR3 runs 13 residues. CDR3 sequence: CASSKLPQETQYF. The CDR3 DNA sequence: TGTGCCAGCAGCAAGCTGCCTCAAGAGACCCAGTACTTC.

The V and J genes are TRBV19 and TRBJ1-1; 12 bases fit TRBD1. The trim removed 5 bases at V and 2 bases at J, leaving 9 bases unmatched. Looked up from germline, CDR1 is LNHDA and CDR2 is SQIVND (reference sequence). CDR3 length equals 17 residues. The CDR3 region has the DNA TGTGCCAGTAGTCCGACCGGGACAGGGGGCTCAAACACTGAAGCTTTCTTT. Protein sequence: CASSPTGTGGSNTEAFF.

The rearrangement uses TRBV24-1 and TRBJ2-3, with 8 bases lining up with TRBD1. The germline V gene has CDR1 KGHDR and CDR2 SFDVKD. Trimming removed 0 bases from V and 3 bases from J; junction bases left unmatched: 7. The CDR3 spans 17 residues. The CDR3 sequence is CATSDLQFYRGTDTQYF. The CDR3 DNA sequence: TGTGCCACCAGTGATTTGCAATTTTACAGGGGGACAGATACGCAGTATTTT.

The chain couples TRBV2 to TRBJ1-2; D is uncertain. Germline CDR1 SNHLY, CDR2 FYNNEI. The length of the CDR3 is 12 residues. Trimming shortened V by 2 bases and J by 8 bases, and 9 bases separated the two germline ends. CDR3 sequence reads: CASSESGYGYTF. The CDR3 coding sequence is TGTGCCAGCAGTGAATCTGGGTACGGCTACACCTTC.

The chain couples TRBV7-9 to TRBJ1-6, with D perhaps TRBD1 (6 bases). The length of the CDR3 is 14 residues. Germline V gene data show CDR1 as SEHNR and CDR2 as FQNEAQ (reference sequence). V was clipped by 3 bases and J by 8 bases, with 11 bases between them. CDR3: CASSFDRYDSPLHF. The CDR3 region has the DNA TGTGCCAGCAGCTTTGACAGGTACGATTCACCCCTCCACTTT.

This chain links TRBV28 with TRBJ2-7; 8 bases are shared with TRBD2. Germline loops: CDR1 MDHEN, CDR2 SYDVKM. CDR3 length equals 16 residues. V dropped 3 bases and J dropped 9; count of bases not matched to a gene: 16. CDR3 in amino acids: CASSFGFGGSGSVQYF. CDR3 nucleotide sequence: TGTGCCAGCAGTTTCGGCTTTGGGGGGAGCGGGAGTGTGCAGTACTTC.

The J gene is TRBJ2-3, the V gene TRBV3-1 (or the pseudogene TRBV3-2), with D unclear. The CDR3 loop spans 16 amino acids. Germline CDR1 reads LGHDT; CDR2 reads YNNKEL (reference sequence). V was shortened by 3 bases and J by 6 bases, with 19 bases between the two germline ends. The CDR3 spells CASSHPTIGPADTQYF. Here the CDR3 DNA reads TGTGCCAGCAGCCACCCGACGATTGGGCCAGCCGATACGCAGTATTTT.

The CDR3 coding sequence is TGTGCCAGCAGGTCCCCAGAGCGTCAGCCCCAGCATTTT. Its translation is CASRSPERQPQHF. The rearrangement uses TRBV28 and TRBJ1-5; D unresolved. Germline values: CDR1 MDHEN, CDR2 SYDVKM. The ends were cut back, 6 bases at V and 6 bases at J, with 12 bases in the middle. This CDR3 has 13 residues. Supplemented by reference TRBV28 and TRBJ1-5, the full variable domain reads DVKVTQSSRYLVKRTGEKVFLECVQDMDHENMFWYRQDPGLGLRLIYFSYDVKMKEKGDIPEGYSVSREKKERFSLILESASTNQTSMYLCASRSPERQPQHFGDGTRLSIL.

The chain is built from TRBV30 and TRBJ1-1, with a weak D call TRBD1 (6 bases). Germline V lookup: CDR1 GTSNPN, CDR2 SVGIG (reference sequence). The CDR3 has 13 amino acids. V was trimmed by 0 bases and J by 5 bases, leaving 10 bases between them. The CDR3 here is CAWSVGGGTEAFF. DNA for the CDR3: TGTGCCTGGAGTGTAGGGGGTGGGACTGAAGCTTTCTTT.

The chain employs TRBV11-3 and TRBJ1-5, with unresolved D. Germline V gene data show CDR1 as SGHNT and CDR2 as YENEEA. The CDR3 runs to 14 residues. Trimming removed 1 base from V and 4 bases from J, with 8 bases in between. The CDR3 loop is CASSLAGRNQPQHF. The CDR3 DNA is TGTGCCAGCAGCTTAGCGGGCCGAAATCAGCCCCAGCATTTT.

The rearrangement links TRBV29-1 to TRBJ2-7; no definite D call. The CDR3 totals 12 residues. Deletions cut 6 bases from V and 2 bases from J, with 11 bases between. Germline V gives CDR1 SQVTM, CDR2 ANQGSEA. DNA of the CDR3: TGCAGCGTCGCGGACGGTCCCTACGAGCAGTACTTC. Its protein is CSVADGPYEQYF.

The J gene is TRBJ2-7, the V gene TRBV27; 9 bases are shared with TRBD2. This CDR3 comprises 16 residues. J lost 2 bases, V lost 6 bases, and 11 bases had no gene match. Germline CDR1 and CDR2: MNHEY and SMNVEV (reference sequence). The CDR3 DNA is TGTGCCAGCAGCCCGAGCGGGGGGACTAGGACCTACGAGCAGTACTTC. This sequence encodes CASSPSGGTRTYEQYF.

V and J are TRBV2 and TRBJ2-1; D perhaps matches TRBD2 (5 bases). V was cut by 6 bases and J by 6 bases, with 15 bases left in between. The CDR3 has 14 amino acids. Germline-derived CDR1 and CDR2 are SNHLY and FYNNEI. The CDR3 protein is CASRDQLGPNEQFF. As DNA, the CDR3 is TGTGCCAGCAGGGACCAACTAGGCCCCAATGAGCAGTTCTTC.